This T cell receptor (beta chain) originates from a study of T cell repertoires in cytomegalovirus infection. Overall study context: Researchers turned to recently identified HLA-C-restricted CMV epitopes as well as well-studied HLA-B-restricted ones.

CDR1 and CDR2 (germline): SGHTA, FQGNSA. This CDR3 is built from 15 residues. V shed 2 bases and J 6 bases; nucleotides not matched to a gene: 5. TCRdb reprocessed the reads with MiXCR, giving one entry per CDR3 protein. Here the sample spans about 470,000 distinct CDR3 sequences, about 39% being singletons. This clonotype occurred many times. Its antigen is not identified. V usage is TRBV7-2 and J usage is TRBJ2-3, with 10 bases identical to TRBD2. The sample consisted of cultured PBMCs, taken from culture after CMV antigen stimulation. The clonotype originates from a human donor in good health (CMV status not recorded). Some clones in this sample may be carry-over from other donors' samples. The CDR3 DNA reads TGTGCCAGCAGCTTAAGCGGGGGGGCCGGTGATACGCAGTATTTT. It encodes CASSLSGGAGDTQYF.